This record concerns one TCR beta chain sequence. These data come from a study of T cell responses to AZD1222 COVID-19 vaccine. The CDR3 loop spans 13 amino acids. V lost 8 bases and J lost 0, with 11 bases in between. Germline CDR1 reads SGHRS; CDR2 reads YFSETQ. Clones were read by immunoSEQ multiplex PCR, and TCRdb kept only the in-frame ones, dropping some. This sample carries about 120,000 clones, roughly 89% of them seen once, and the ten largest clones take more than 7.5%. Sequencing was performed on peripheral blood, taken on day 0 of AZD1222 vaccination. The TCR originated in an adult in good health. The chain joins TRBV5-1 to TRBJ2-5, with a tentative D call TRBD1 (6 bases). DNA of the CDR3: TGCGCCAGTAGGACAGACAACCAAGAGACCCAGTACTTC. Amino acids: CASRTDNQETQYF.